A selection of T cell receptor beta chains follows, all from one sample in a study of T cells in Graves' hyperthyroidism and ophthalmopathy. TCRdb re-analysed the multiplex PCR reads in MiXCR, keeping a single row per CDR3 protein. The data hold about 590,000 distinct CDR3 sequences, with about 15% observed a single time. Sample: blood. The receptors stem from a woman in her 30s with Graves' hyperthyroidism. Both conserved end residues are part of each CDR3. D genes are given only for firm matches. Clone sizes are given selectively: once, few, many, or a class where the clone is expanded.

j_call: TRBJ1-4; v_call: TRBV28; d_call: TRBD1; clone_size: many; cdr3_nt: TGTGCCAGCAGCCAAGTACAGGGGATGACTAATGAAAAACTGTTTTTT; cdr3_aa: CASSQVQGMTNEKLFF
j_call: TRBJ2-5; v_call: TRBV6-2/TRBV6-3; d_call: NA; clone_size: many; cdr3_nt: TGTGCCAGCAGTTACTCCGGGACTCCCATGAGGGAGACCCAGTACTTC; cdr3_aa: CASSYSGTPMRETQYF
j_call: TRBJ1-5; v_call: TRBV29-1; d_call: TRBD1; clone_size: NA; cdr3_nt: TGCAGCGCAGGGGGGGGCGCGGGCAATCAGCCCCAGCATTTT; cdr3_aa: CSAGGGAGNQPQHF
j_call: TRBJ2-7; v_call: TRBV5-1; d_call: TRBD1; clone_size: NA; cdr3_nt: TGCGTCAGCAGCCCTGGGACAGGGAACTACGAGCAGTACTTC; cdr3_aa: CVSSPGTGNYEQYF
j_call: TRBJ2-3; v_call: TRBV19; d_call: NA; clone_size: NA; cdr3_nt: TGTGCCAGTAAGGACGATGGGGCAGATACGCAGTATTTT; cdr3_aa: CASKDDGADTQYF
j_call: TRBJ2-2; v_call: TRBV30; d_call: NA; clone_size: many; cdr3_nt: TGTGCCTGGACTAACAGGGATCGGCTGTTTTTT; cdr3_aa: CAWTNRDRLFF
j_call: TRBJ2-1; v_call: TRBV5-1; d_call: NA; clone_size: many; cdr3_nt: TGCGCCAGCAGCCAACTGGATGAGCAGTTCTTC; cdr3_aa: CASSQLDEQFF
j_call: TRBJ2-2; v_call: TRBV3-1; d_call: NA; clone_size: few; cdr3_nt: TGTGCCAGCAGCCATAAAGGATGGGGCTCCGGGGAGCTGTTTTTT; cdr3_aa: CASSHKGWGSGELFF
j_call: TRBJ2-1; v_call: TRBV30; d_call: TRBD2; clone_size: NA; cdr3_nt: TGTGCCTGGAGGGGACTAGCGGGAGCCATTGAGCAGTTCTTC; cdr3_aa: CAWRGLAGAIEQFF
j_call: TRBJ2-1; v_call: TRBV3-1; d_call: TRBD2; clone_size: NA; cdr3_nt: TGTGCCAGCAGCCAGCGACTAGCGGGGAGTGAGCAGTTCTTC; cdr3_aa: CASSQRLAGSEQFF
j_call: TRBJ1-2; v_call: TRBV7-2; d_call: NA; clone_size: NA; cdr3_nt: TGTGCCAGCAGCTCCAGCGGTTGGGACGCCAACTATGGCTACACCTTC; cdr3_aa: CASSSSGWDANYGYTF
j_call: TRBJ1-2; v_call: TRBV6-6; d_call: NA; clone_size: many; cdr3_nt: TGTGCCAGCAGTTACCGTGGCGGGAGGGCTAACTATGGCTACACCTTC; cdr3_aa: CASSYRGGRANYGYTF
j_call: TRBJ2-3; v_call: TRBV2; d_call: NA; clone_size: few; cdr3_nt: TGTGCCAGCAGCGGACGGGGGACGCTAACAGGGGATACGCAGTATTTT; cdr3_aa: CASSGRGTLTGDTQYF
j_call: TRBJ2-2; v_call: TRBV11-2; d_call: NA; clone_size: NA; cdr3_nt: TGTGCCAGCAGCTCTTTAGGGGGTTCCGGGGAGCTGTTTTTT; cdr3_aa: CASSSLGGSGELFF
j_call: TRBJ1-1; v_call: TRBV10-3; d_call: TRBD1; clone_size: NA; cdr3_nt: TGTGCCATCAGAGGGGGCACGAACACTGAAGCTTTCTTT; cdr3_aa: CAIRGGTNTEAFF
j_call: TRBJ2-6; v_call: TRBV9; d_call: NA; clone_size: NA; cdr3_nt: TGTGCCAGCAGCCCGATTTACCGGGACATCCGCTCTGGGGCCAACGTCCTGACTTTC; cdr3_aa: CASSPIYRDIRSGANVLTF
j_call: TRBJ2-5; v_call: TRBV30; d_call: TRBD2; clone_size: many; cdr3_nt: TGTGCCTGGAGCACATGGACTAGCGGAGAAGAGACCCAGTACTTC; cdr3_aa: CAWSTWTSGEETQYF
j_call: TRBJ2-1; v_call: TRBV7-6; d_call: TRBD2; clone_size: few; cdr3_nt: TGTGCCAGCAGCTCCCAGTCTAGCGGGAATTACAATGAGCAGTTCTTC; cdr3_aa: CASSSQSSGNYNEQFF
j_call: TRBJ1-6; v_call: TRBV6-1; d_call: NA; clone_size: NA; cdr3_nt: TGTGCCAGCAGTCGCACAGGGTATAATTCACCCCTCCACTTT; cdr3_aa: CASSRTGYNSPLHF
j_call: TRBJ2-7; v_call: TRBV3-1; d_call: TRBD2; clone_size: many; cdr3_nt: TGTGCCAGCAGCCCTCGGACTAGCGGCTACGAGCAGTACTTC; cdr3_aa: CASSPRTSGYEQYF
j_call: TRBJ2-7; v_call: TRBV7-2; d_call: TRBD1; clone_size: many; cdr3_nt: TGTGCCAGCAGCATCGGACAGGGGAGGTACGAGCAGTACTTC; cdr3_aa: CASSIGQGRYEQYF
j_call: TRBJ1-1; v_call: TRBV6-5; d_call: NA; clone_size: few; cdr3_nt: TGTGCCAGCAGTTACTCCCCGCCCCTAGAAGCTTTCTTT; cdr3_aa: CASSYSPPLEAFF
j_call: TRBJ2-4; v_call: TRBV28; d_call: TRBD1; clone_size: many; cdr3_nt: TGTGCCAGCAGGGACAGGGTCAAAAACATTCAGTACTTC; cdr3_aa: CASRDRVKNIQYF
j_call: TRBJ1-6; v_call: TRBV14; d_call: NA; clone_size: NA; cdr3_nt: TGTGCCAGCAGCCCCCAGCTGGGTTCACCCCTCCACTTT; cdr3_aa: CASSPQLGSPLHF
j_call: TRBJ2-7; v_call: TRBV4-1; d_call: TRBD2; clone_size: NA; cdr3_nt: TGCGCCAGCAGCCAAGATGCTAGCGGGAGCTCCTACGAGCAGTACTTC; cdr3_aa: CASSQDASGSSYEQYF
j_call: TRBJ2-5; v_call: TRBV11-1; d_call: NA; clone_size: many; cdr3_nt: TGTGCCAGCAGCTTTTCCCGGTTCCGGTGGGAGACCCAGTACTTC; cdr3_aa: CASSFSRFRWETQYF
j_call: TRBJ1-2; v_call: TRBV18; d_call: NA; clone_size: NA; cdr3_nt: TGTGCCAGCTCAGAACCGGCGGATTTATATGGCTACACCTTC; cdr3_aa: CASSEPADLYGYTF
j_call: TRBJ2-4; v_call: TRBV30; d_call: NA; clone_size: many; cdr3_nt: TGTGCCTGGAGTGTACCTAACGGAAACATTCAGTACTTC; cdr3_aa: CAWSVPNGNIQYF
j_call: TRBJ1-2; v_call: TRBV20-1; d_call: NA; clone_size: NA; cdr3_nt: TGCAGTGCTAGAGATAGGGGCAGCGTGGCCCTATATGGCTACACCTTC; cdr3_aa: CSARDRGSVALYGYTF
j_call: TRBJ2-7; v_call: TRBV10-3; d_call: NA; clone_size: NA; cdr3_nt: TGTGCCATCAGTCCACCTCTGGGCGAGCAGTACTTC; cdr3_aa: CAISPPLGEQYF
j_call: TRBJ2-6; v_call: TRBV6-2/TRBV6-3; d_call: NA; clone_size: few; cdr3_nt: TGTGCCAGCAGTTATTTGGGAGGGGCCAACGTCCTGACTTTC; cdr3_aa: CASSYLGGANVLTF
j_call: TRBJ2-3; v_call: TRBV7-2; d_call: NA; clone_size: many; cdr3_nt: TGTGCCAGCAGCCAACACCAGGCAGATACGCAGTATTTT; cdr3_aa: CASSQHQADTQYF
j_call: TRBJ2-3; v_call: TRBV27; d_call: NA; clone_size: NA; cdr3_nt: TGTGCCAGCAGTTTTGTAGCGGCAAGCACAGATACGCAGTATTTT; cdr3_aa: CASSFVAASTDTQYF
j_call: TRBJ2-7; v_call: TRBV14; d_call: TRBD1; clone_size: NA; cdr3_nt: TGTGCCAGCAGCCCTCACCCGGGACAGGGGGACTACGAGCAGTACTTC; cdr3_aa: CASSPHPGQGDYEQYF
j_call: TRBJ1-5; v_call: TRBV18; d_call: NA; clone_size: many; cdr3_nt: TGTGCCAGCTCACCACAGGGGTCCGATCAGCCCCAGCATTTT; cdr3_aa: CASSPQGSDQPQHF
j_call: TRBJ1-2; v_call: TRBV7-9; d_call: TRBD1; clone_size: few; cdr3_nt: TGTGCCAGCAGCCCGAGTCCGGGACAGGGTGACTATGGCTACACCTTC; cdr3_aa: CASSPSPGQGDYGYTF
j_call: TRBJ2-5; v_call: TRBV20-1; d_call: TRBD1; clone_size: many; cdr3_nt: TGCAGTGCTACAACCGGGACAGGGGGGAAGACCCAGTACTTC; cdr3_aa: CSATTGTGGKTQYF
j_call: TRBJ2-7; v_call: TRBV10-3; d_call: NA; clone_size: many; cdr3_nt: TGTGCCATCAGTGCTAGTTCAGAGGAGCAGTACTTC; cdr3_aa: CAISASSEEQYF
j_call: TRBJ2-7; v_call: TRBV19; d_call: TRBD2; clone_size: NA; cdr3_nt: TGTGCCACCCAAGCGGGACTAGCGGGCGCCTACGAGCAGTACTTC; cdr3_aa: CATQAGLAGAYEQYF
j_call: TRBJ2-7; v_call: TRBV20-1; d_call: TRBD2; clone_size: many; cdr3_nt: TGCAGTGCTAGGGCGACTAGCGGGAGACTCTACGAGCAGTACTTC; cdr3_aa: CSARATSGRLYEQYF
j_call: TRBJ2-7; v_call: TRBV20-1; d_call: NA; clone_size: NA; cdr3_nt: TGCAGTGCTAGCCGTTGGGTCACCTACGAGCAGTACTTC; cdr3_aa: CSASRWVTYEQYF
j_call: TRBJ2-3; v_call: TRBV7-3; d_call: TRBD2; clone_size: few; cdr3_nt: TGTGCCAGCAGCTTATGGCCGACTAGCGGGAGGTCTAGCACAGATACGCAGTATTTT; cdr3_aa: CASSLWPTSGRSSTDTQYF
j_call: TRBJ2-7; v_call: TRBV6-1; d_call: TRBD2; clone_size: NA; cdr3_nt: TGTGCCAGCGCGGGAGCGTCCTACGAGCAGTACTTC; cdr3_aa: CASAGASYEQYF
j_call: TRBJ2-1; v_call: TRBV27; d_call: TRBD2; clone_size: many; cdr3_nt: TGTGCCAGCAGCTTCTGGGTAGCGGGAGGGCTCAATGAGCAGTTCTTC; cdr3_aa: CASSFWVAGGLNEQFF
j_call: TRBJ1-1; v_call: TRBV7-3; d_call: NA; clone_size: many; cdr3_nt: TGTGCCAGCAGCTCCACTTCGAACACTGAAGCTTTCTTT; cdr3_aa: CASSSTSNTEAFF
j_call: TRBJ1-4; v_call: TRBV5-1; d_call: NA; clone_size: NA; cdr3_nt: TGCGCCAGCAGCCCCCGGGGGAGTCGCGGGGGAAAACTGTTTTTT; cdr3_aa: CASSPRGSRGGKLFF
j_call: TRBJ1-6; v_call: TRBV7-8; d_call: NA; clone_size: NA; cdr3_nt: TGTGCCAGCAGCCGAAGACAGGAAAATTCACCCCTCCACTTT; cdr3_aa: CASSRRQENSPLHF
j_call: TRBJ1-5; v_call: TRBV3-1; d_call: TRBD1; clone_size: many; cdr3_nt: TGTGCCAGCAGCCATAGCACAGGGGGGGATCAGCCCCAGCATTTT; cdr3_aa: CASSHSTGGDQPQHF
j_call: TRBJ2-1; v_call: TRBV6-2/TRBV6-3; d_call: NA; clone_size: NA; cdr3_nt: TGTGCCAGCAGTTACTCCAATTACAATGAGCAGTTCTTC; cdr3_aa: CASSYSNYNEQFF
j_call: TRBJ2-7; v_call: TRBV20-1; d_call: TRBD1; clone_size: many; cdr3_nt: TGCAGTGCTAATAGCCGAATGGGACAGTCCTTCTACGAGCAGTACTTC; cdr3_aa: CSANSRMGQSFYEQYF
j_call: TRBJ2-1; v_call: TRBV7-3; d_call: NA; clone_size: few; cdr3_nt: TGTGCCAGCAGCCTTGGAGGGGCTCTCTCTTACAATGAGCAGTTCTTC; cdr3_aa: CASSLGGALSYNEQFF
j_call: TRBJ1-5; v_call: TRBV5-1; d_call: NA; clone_size: NA; cdr3_nt: TGCGCCAGCAGCTTCACAGGGCGATGGGGTCAGCCCCAGCATTTT; cdr3_aa: CASSFTGRWGQPQHF
j_call: TRBJ1-5; v_call: TRBV6-5; d_call: NA; clone_size: few; cdr3_nt: TGTGCCAGCAGTTACTCAGTCGGGACAAGGAATCAGCCCCAGCATTTT; cdr3_aa: CASSYSVGTRNQPQHF
j_call: TRBJ2-7; v_call: TRBV20-1; d_call: TRBD2; clone_size: NA; cdr3_nt: TGCAGTGCTAGCTCCGGGACTAGCGGGAGGAGCGCCTACGAGCAGTACTTC; cdr3_aa: CSASSGTSGRSAYEQYF
j_call: TRBJ2-1; v_call: TRBV5-1; d_call: NA; clone_size: few; cdr3_nt: TGCGCCAGCGCCATTGCGGGGACTGGTCTCAATGAGCAGTTCTTC; cdr3_aa: CASAIAGTGLNEQFF
j_call: TRBJ2-1; v_call: TRBV28; d_call: NA; clone_size: few; cdr3_nt: TGTGCCAGCAGTCGGGACAATTACAATGAGCAGTTCTTC; cdr3_aa: CASSRDNYNEQFF
j_call: TRBJ2-5; v_call: TRBV4-2; d_call: NA; clone_size: NA; cdr3_nt: TGTGCCAGCAGCCAGGTTGACTATATGGAGACCCAGTACTTC; cdr3_aa: CASSQVDYMETQYF
j_call: TRBJ2-7; v_call: TRBV5-1; d_call: TRBD2; clone_size: many; cdr3_nt: TGCGCCAGCAGCTTGGCCCCGCTAGCGGAATCCTACGAGCAGTACTTC; cdr3_aa: CASSLAPLAESYEQYF
j_call: TRBJ2-5; v_call: TRBV5-6; d_call: TRBD1; clone_size: many; cdr3_nt: TGTGCCAGCAGCTTCCCGACAGGGTCAAAGGAGACCCAGTACTTC; cdr3_aa: CASSFPTGSKETQYF
j_call: TRBJ2-2; v_call: TRBV10-1; d_call: TRBD2; clone_size: NA; cdr3_nt: TGCGCCAGCAGTCCCGGAAGGCTAGCGGGGTTGGGCGGAACCGGGGAGCTGTTTTTT; cdr3_aa: CASSPGRLAGLGGTGELFF